This TCR beta chain was sequenced for a study of post-analysis software for immune sequencing data (dated by TCRdb to between 2015 and 2016). Concerning the study at large: Recorded disease courses included relapsing-remitting, secondary progressive and progressive-relapsing multiple sclerosis, with some patients lacking subtype annotation. The multiple sclerosis patient repertoires were compared with around ten previously published healthy control repertoires from donors aged about 6 to 26 years. A subset of samples was prepared in parallel using single-end sample barcoding, then pooled and co-amplified after Illumina adapter ligation. On the study overall, not on this receptor specifically: A few TRBV segments, including TRBV5-6, TRBV5-1 and TRBV20-1, were significantly more frequent in patients than controls. When samples were clustered directly using the F measure, samples prepared in the same batch co-clustered strongly, which prompted a batch-effect correction. Significantly lower normalized Chao1 diversity was found in multiple sclerosis patients than in controls, suggesting substantial peripheral T-cell clonal expansion. The control group was slightly older than the multiple sclerosis patient group.

The CDR3 sequence holds 11 residues, the cysteine and phenylalanine included. Only the CDR3 DNA is retained, 33 bases long and in frame from the first base. V is shortened by 3 bases, J by 6 bases, and the region joining them spans 9 bases. The CDR1 and CDR2 encoded by the germline V gene are SQVTM and ANQGSEA. To demonstrate the VDJtools post-analysis software, TCR beta repertoires were profiled from the peripheral blood of roughly 12 young patients with multiple sclerosis. The patients with multiple sclerosis were children and adolescents between about 6 and 16 years of age. Of note for this clonotype: Its antigen specificity is not known. No qualities accompany the bases; no much larger clone lies one base away.

Libraries were made using PCR. Instrument on record: Illumina HiSeq 2500. To reduce PCR and sequencing biases, unique molecular identifiers were incorporated into the TCR beta cDNA libraries. Some 500,000 cDNA molecules were obtained for every 1 to 10 million input T cells, so each molecule roughly corresponded to one T cell. The patient libraries were prepared and sequenced with the same protocol used for the earlier healthy control dataset. Within a given batch, samples were prepared together, multiplexed and sequenced on the same HiSeq lane. Processing in the source paper ran as follows. Raw barcoded reads were processed with MIGEC, discarding single-read molecular identifier groups before consensus assembly and CDR3 extraction. VDJtools was used for post-analysis of the clonotype tables, with diversity normalized by down-sampling every dataset to the smallest sample size. To correct batch-related cross-sample contamination, repertoire overlap clustering matched CDR3 amino acid sequences but not nucleotide sequences. Using fastp trimming at Q25 and MiXCR clonotype assembly, TCRdb reanalyzed the public sequencing data and kept in-frame beta chains. Merged by CDR3 protein, the rows form single entries marked with the most common genes and DNA. The authors' filters were not applied to this entry. The sample table records 650,000 to 900,000 distinct CDR3 sequences; about half of these occur just once. In total, the top ten clones hold roughly 5% of the sample.

The TCR comes from a girl aged 10 to 17 with multiple sclerosis. The specimen was blood. The V gene is TRBV29-1 and the J gene is TRBJ2-7; TRBD1 is a possible D gene, resting on 7 matching bases. The CDR3: CSVDQGGEQYF. The DNA sequence is TGCAGCGTTGACCAGGGGGGCGAGCAGTACTTC.